Presented here are 17 T cell receptor beta chains from one specimen sequenced in a study of control samples from healthy donors and cancer patients. Only in-frame clones appear in the TCRdb table, and some are missing; sequencing was by immunoSEQ multiplex PCR. The table includes 52,000 or so clones, approximately 94% detected once. The sequenced sample was blood. Receptors were obtained from a man younger than 40 in good health.

The rearrangement joins TRBV7-9 to TRBJ1-6, with TRBD1 matching 12 bases. The CDR3 is 18 residues long. The trim removed 0 bases at V and 7 bases at J, leaving 7 bases unmatched. From germline, CDR1 is SEHNR and CDR2 FQNEAQ (reference sequence). DNA for the CDR3: TGTGCCAGCAGCTTAGCGGGACAGGGGGCTAATGGGAATTCACCCCTCCACTTT. Its protein product is CASSLAGQGANGNSPLHF.

The chain carries TRBV10-3 and TRBJ1-5; no firm D call. Per germline, CDR1 ENHRY and CDR2 SYGVKD. The CDR3 consists of 13 residues. The ends were cut back, 2 bases at V and 5 bases at J, with 7 bases in the middle. The CDR3 here is CAISENQDQPQHF. The CDR3 DNA follows: TGTGCCATCAGTGAGAATCAGGATCAGCCCCAGCATTTT.

The CDR3 protein is CAWSLTGGIGYTF. In DNA form, the CDR3 reads TGTGCCTGGAGCCTGACAGGGGGCATTGGCTACACCTTC. V gene TRBV30 combines with J gene TRBJ1-2; 10 bases align to TRBD1. V lost 3 bases to trimming and J lost 7 bases; unmatched junction nucleotides: 5. There are 13 residues in the CDR3. CDR1 and CDR2 (germline): GTSNPN, SVGIG (reference sequence).

This rearrangement joins TRBV30 to TRBJ1-1, with TRBD1 identical over 7 bases. With 0 bases clipped from V and 5 bases from J, the junction kept 9 bases outside the gene matches. The CDR3 runs 15 residues. The germline CDR1 and CDR2 sequences are GTSNPN and SVGIG (reference sequence). Written as DNA, the CDR3 is TGTGCCTGGAGTGTATTTACGAGACAGGGAACTGAAGCTTTCTTT. This translates into CAWSVFTRQGTEAFF.

Regarding this clone: The limits of the CDR3 on the DNA are not certain, so only TCRdb's listed CDR3 is given. The chain combines TRBV9 with TRBJ2-1; the table names TRBD2, a call not compared with the DNA. The CDR3 is 16 residues long, ends included. The germline CDR1 and CDR2 sequences are SGDLS and YYNGEE. CDR3 region: CASSVGSGTSGSRAVF.

This chain connects TRBV3-1 (or the pseudogene TRBV3-2) to TRBJ1-2; 8 nucleotides line up with TRBD1. This CDR3 is built from 13 residues. V was pared by 2 bases and J by 8 bases, with 4 bases of the junction left unmatched. Germline V gene lookup returns CDR1 LGHDT and CDR2 YNNKEL (reference sequence). The CDR3 DNA follows: TGTGCCAGCAGCCAACAGGGGGCCGGGGGCTACACCTTC. Encoded protein: CASSQQGAGGYTF.

The chain combines TRBV5-1 with TRBJ2-1; TRBD2 aligns across 14 bases. V lost 4 bases and J lost 8; bases outside the gene matches: 8. CDR1 is SGHRS and CDR2 is YFSETQ in the germline V gene. The CDR3 extends over 16 amino acids. CDR3 sequence reads: CASSPTGLAGAYEQFF. CDR3 nucleotide sequence: TGCGCCAGCAGCCCGACGGGACTAGCGGGAGCTTATGAGCAGTTCTTC.

The chain has TRBV7-2 and TRBJ2-7; 13 positions match TRBD2. The V gene's germline CDR1 is SGHTA and CDR2 FQGNSA. The length of the CDR3 is 16 residues. The ends lost 8 bases at V and 0 bases at J; junction bases unmatched: 7. Here the CDR3 DNA reads TGTGCCAGCTCGGGACTAGCGGGGAGCTACTCCTACGAGCAGTACTTC. It yields the protein CASSGLAGSYSYEQYF.

The gene calls are TRBV4-3 and TRBJ1-2; possibly TRBD1 for D (5 bases). With 0 bases removed from V and 4 bases from J, the gap between germline ends came to 12 bases. The CDR3 covers 15 residues. CDR1 and CDR2 from the germline V gene are LGHNA and YSLEER. Here the CDR3 reads CASSQDRPDTYGYTF. The CDR3 nucleotides are TGCGCCAGCAGCCAAGATCGGCCGGACACCTATGGCTACACCTTC.

The gene calls are TRBV5-1 and TRBJ2-7, with 8 positions matching TRBD1. Per germline, CDR1 SGHRS and CDR2 YFSETQ. The CDR3 runs to 16 residues. V dropped 4 bases and J dropped 3; count of bases not matched to a gene: 12. CDR3 bases: TGCGCCAGCAGCCTCTATCCGGGACAGGTTGTCTACGAGCAGTACTTC. Its protein is CASSLYPGQVVYEQYF. The whole variable domain, remainder taken from reference TRBV5-1 and TRBJ2-7, is KAGVTQTPRYLIKTRGQQVTLSCSPISGHRSVSWYQQTPGQGLQFLFEYFSETQRNKGNFPGRFSGRQFSNSRSEMNVSTLELGDSALYLCASSLYPGQVVYEQYFGPGTRLTVT.

In DNA, the CDR3 is TGTGCCAGCAGTTACAGGGGAAGTGGCACAGATACGCAGTATTTT. Its protein product is CASSYRGSGTDTQYF. The gene calls are TRBV7-9 and TRBJ2-3; TRBD1 aligns across 7 bases. This CDR3 has 15 residues. Trimming took 6 bases from V and 1 from J; bases not matched to a gene: 7. Germline-derived CDR1 and CDR2 are SEHNR and FQNEAQ (reference sequence). The full variable domain, in which reference TRBV7-9 and TRBJ2-3 provide the parts outside the CDR3, is DTGVSQNPRHKITKRGQNVTFRCDPISEHNRLYWYRQTLGQGPEFLTYFQNEAQLEKSRLLSDRFSAERPKGSFSTLEIQRTEQGDSAMYLCASSYRGSGTDTQYFGPGTRLTVL.

V is TRBV6-5 and J is TRBJ1-6; D uncertain. Looked up from germline, CDR1 is MNHEY and CDR2 is SVGAGI. This CDR3 spans 12 amino acids. V lost 2 bases to trimming and J lost 7 bases, with 3 bases between them. Written as DNA, the CDR3 is TGTGCCAGCAGTTACCCCAATTCACCCCTCCACTTT. It codes for CASSYPNSPLHF.

V is TRBV4-2 and J is TRBJ2-1; 11 bases are shared with TRBD2. V lost 0 bases, J lost 4 bases, and 11 bases stayed unmatched. CDR1 is LGHNA and CDR2 is YNFKEQ in the germline V gene. This CDR3 contains 19 residues. CDR3 residues: CASSQDPASTSGIYNEQFF. Written as DNA, the CDR3 is TGTGCCAGCAGCCAAGATCCCGCTTCGACTAGCGGGATTTACAATGAGCAGTTCTTC.

The chain joins TRBV7-2 to TRBJ1-2; D is undetermined. V dropped 1 base and J dropped 7 bases, with 16 bases sitting between them. Per the germline V gene, CDR1 is SGHTA and CDR2 is FQGNSA. The CDR3 consists of 15 residues. CDR3 in amino acids: CASSLVGRRESGYTF. CDR3 nucleotides: TGTGCCAGCAGCTTAGTCGGCAGGAGGGAGTCTGGCTACACCTTC.

This sequence joins TRBV6-4 and TRBJ2-1; TRBD2 matches 10 bases. Germline trimming cut 2 bases from V and 6 bases from J; bases unmatched to any gene: 1. Germline V CDR1 and CDR2: MRHNA, SNTAGT. The CDR3 sequence is 14 residues long. The CDR3 nucleotides are TGTGCCAGCAGTGACAGCGGGGGGGCCAATGAGCAGTTCTTC. It encodes CASSDSGGANEQFF.

V is TRBV19 and J is TRBJ2-1; D is unclear. The CDR3 loop spans 14 amino acids. Germline V lookup: CDR1 LNHDA, CDR2 SQIVND (reference sequence). V gave up 3 bases and J gave up 7 bases, with 13 bases separating them. DNA of the CDR3: TGTGCCAGTAGTATGACCTTGGGGTCAAATGAGCAGTTCTTC. Amino acid sequence: CASSMTLGSNEQFF.

The chain links TRBV5-5 to TRBJ1-2; weak D call: TRBD1 (6 bases). The CDR3 length is 17 residues. Looked up from germline, CDR1 is SGHKS and CDR2 is YYEKEE (reference sequence). V lost 4 bases to trimming and J lost 2 bases, with 21 bases between them. This CDR3 reads CASSNLGGGGENYGYTF. The CDR3 bases are TGTGCCAGCAGCAACTTAGGGGGAGGGGGTGAGAACTATGGCTACACCTTC.